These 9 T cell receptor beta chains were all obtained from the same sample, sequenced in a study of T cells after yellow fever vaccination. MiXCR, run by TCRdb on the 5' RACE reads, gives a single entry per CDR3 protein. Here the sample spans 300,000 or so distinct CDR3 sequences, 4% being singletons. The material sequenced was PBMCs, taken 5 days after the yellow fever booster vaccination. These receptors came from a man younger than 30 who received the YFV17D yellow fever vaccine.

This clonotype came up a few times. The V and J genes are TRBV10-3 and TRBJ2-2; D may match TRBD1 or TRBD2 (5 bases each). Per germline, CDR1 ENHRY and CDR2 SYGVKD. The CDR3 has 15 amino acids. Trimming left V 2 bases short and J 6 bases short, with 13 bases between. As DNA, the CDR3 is TGTGCCATCAGTGAGGATGGGGGTCGCGCCGGGGAGCTGTTTTTT. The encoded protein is CAISEDGGRAGELFF.

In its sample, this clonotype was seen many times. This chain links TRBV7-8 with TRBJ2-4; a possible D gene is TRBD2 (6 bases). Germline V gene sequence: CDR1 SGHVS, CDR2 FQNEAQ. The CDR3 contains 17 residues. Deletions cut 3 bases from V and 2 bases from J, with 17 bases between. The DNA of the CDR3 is TGTGCCAGCAGCTTTGTGGTAACGGGGGTTACCAAAAACATTCAGTACTTC. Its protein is CASSFVVTGVTKNIQYF.

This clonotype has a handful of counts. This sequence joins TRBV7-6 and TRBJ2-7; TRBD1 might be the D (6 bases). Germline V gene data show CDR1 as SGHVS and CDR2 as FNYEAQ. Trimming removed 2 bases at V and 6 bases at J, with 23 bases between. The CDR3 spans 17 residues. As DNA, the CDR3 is TGTGCCAGCAGCTTATTTCCCCCGGGCGGTACAGGGATCGAGCAGTACGTC. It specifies CASSLFPPGGTGIEQYV.

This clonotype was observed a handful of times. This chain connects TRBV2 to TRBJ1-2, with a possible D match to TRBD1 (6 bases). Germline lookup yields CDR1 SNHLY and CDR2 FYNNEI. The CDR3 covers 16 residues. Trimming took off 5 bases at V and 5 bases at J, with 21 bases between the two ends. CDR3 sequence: CASSHRRGGLLYGYTF. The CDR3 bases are TGTGCCAGCAGTCACCGCCGCGGGGGGCTTTTATATGGCTACACCTTC.

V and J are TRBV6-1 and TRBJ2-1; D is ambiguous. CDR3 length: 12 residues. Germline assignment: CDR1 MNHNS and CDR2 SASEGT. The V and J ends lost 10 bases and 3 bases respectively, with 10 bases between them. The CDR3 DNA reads TGTGCCACCCAGAACAGCTACAATGAGCAGTTCTTC. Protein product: CATQNSYNEQFF.

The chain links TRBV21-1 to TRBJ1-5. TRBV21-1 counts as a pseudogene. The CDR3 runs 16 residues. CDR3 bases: TGTGCCAGCAGCGAATGCCGGAAGCTCCGAAGTCAGCCCCAGCATTTT. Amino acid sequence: CASSECRKLRSQPQHF.

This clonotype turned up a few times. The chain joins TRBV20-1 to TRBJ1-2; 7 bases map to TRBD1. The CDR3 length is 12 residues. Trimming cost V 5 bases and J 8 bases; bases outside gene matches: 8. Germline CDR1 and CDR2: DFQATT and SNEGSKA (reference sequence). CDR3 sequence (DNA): TGCAGTGCTCCCGACAGGGCCGGAGGCTACACCTTC. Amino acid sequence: CSAPDRAGGYTF.

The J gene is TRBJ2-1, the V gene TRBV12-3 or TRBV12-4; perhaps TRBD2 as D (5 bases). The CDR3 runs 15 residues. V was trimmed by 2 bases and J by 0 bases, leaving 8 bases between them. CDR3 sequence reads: CASSLSSFSYNEQFF. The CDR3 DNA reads TGTGCCAGCAGTTTATCTAGCTTCTCCTACAATGAGCAGTTCTTC.

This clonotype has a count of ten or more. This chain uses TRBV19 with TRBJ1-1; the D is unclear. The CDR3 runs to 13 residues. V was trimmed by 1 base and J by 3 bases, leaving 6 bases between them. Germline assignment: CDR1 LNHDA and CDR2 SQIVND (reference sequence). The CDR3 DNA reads TGTGCCAGTAGTATAGGATACCACACTGAAGCTTTCTTT. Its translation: CASSIGYHTEAFF.